This is a list of T cell receptor beta chains from one sample in a study of memory B cells and T cells in multiple sclerosis. Profiling relied on immunoSEQ multiplex PCR, and the TCRdb table lists in-frame clones only, not all of them. The sample has 12,000 or so clones; just under 85% are singletons. These TCRs are of unknown antigen specificity. Sequenced sample: PBMCs from blood kept in culture. Receptor source: a human donor with multiple sclerosis. The CDR3 runs from the conserved cysteine through the conserved F or W. Each record gives: V gene, J gene, CDR3 protein.

TRBV5-5	TRBJ1-2	CASSLTGTGNLYGYTF
TRBV6-5	TRBJ2-7	CASSLGQGFYEQYF
TRBV28	TRBJ1-4	CASSLSDVEKLFF
TRBV7-2	TRBJ1-1	CASSPVTGGKGEAFF
TRBV5-6	TRBJ1-1	CASVPGGENTEAFF
TRBV28	TRBJ1-5	CASRLGYPSNQPQHF
TRBV5-1	TRBJ2-3	CASTTSGYTDTQYF
TRBV9	TRBJ2-1	CASSVRSGQDNEQFF
TRBV4-1	TRBJ2-1	CASSQGLAGGNEQFF
TRBV19	TRBJ1-2	CASSAGAPYGYTF
TRBV28	TRBJ1-2	CASSLLLSGYTF
TRBV6-1	TRBJ2-7	CASSEMPGHSYEQYF
TRBV6-5	TRBJ2-7	CASSDIQGYEQYF
TRBV6-6	TRBJ1-4	CASSYSTRGEKLFF
TRBV7-2	TRBJ1-1	CASSVNTEAFF
TRBV7-9	TRBJ1-4	CASSYGEKLFF
TRBV6-1	TRBJ1-5	CASRAGGLGNQPQHF
TRBV19	TRBJ1-1	CASAPWGEITEAFF
TRBV6-5	TRBJ2-3	CASSQRGVTDTQYF
TRBV6-1	TRBJ2-4	CASSVGQGRIQYF
TRBV5-4	TRBJ2-1	CASSLGDRANNEQFF
TRBV18	TRBJ2-7	CASSPDRLLGEQYF
TRBV9	TRBJ2-3	CASSVAWGDTQYF
TRBV5-4	TRBJ2-7	CASSLVRGSYEQYF
TRBV6-4	TRBJ2-7	CASSDMSSGEEPYEQYF
TRBV11-2	TRBJ2-2	CASSLGTGLYTGELFF
TRBV2	TRBJ2-1	CASHPGVSYNEQFF
TRBV5-4	TRBJ1-2	CASSWGQMNYGYTF
TRBV19	TRBJ2-2	CASTKDGTNTGELFF